One T cell receptor (beta chain) is described in this entry. The data are from a study of control samples from healthy donors and cancer patients. Per germline, CDR1 SGHNT and CDR2 YYREEE (reference sequence). After removal of 2 bases from V and 7 bases from J, the junction contained 6 bases not matched to a gene. CDR3 size: 15 residues. TCRdb keeps only in-frame clones here, not all; method: immunoSEQ multiplex PCR. The sample lists 120,000 or so clones, approximately 87% occurring once. The receptor's source is a woman in her fifties or sixties with lung cancer. What was sequenced was PBMCs. V gene TRBV5-4 combines with J gene TRBJ2-2; the match to TRBD1 covers 9 bases. The CDR3 nucleotides read TGTGCCAGCAGCTTTTTGGGACAGGGTCACGGGGAGCTGTTTTTT. This encodes CASSFLGQGHGELFF.